This is a list of T cell receptor beta chains from one sample in a study of Ad26.COV2.S vaccination and SARS-CoV-2 variants. Assay: immunoSEQ multiplex PCR; the TCRdb copy retains only in-frame clones and omits some. The sample shows 350,000 to 500,000 clones, 75% to 95% of them seen only once. Sample: peripheral blood, taken in a trial of Ad26.COV2.S vaccine versus placebo. Receptor source: a person between 18 and 65 years old who received the Ad26.COV2.S COVID-19 vaccine or a placebo. Each CDR3 is given with its conserved first and last residue. A D gene is named only where the DNA matches it firmly. Part of the rows lack a size; the others show once, few, many or a class for expanded clones.

v_call	d_call	j_call	clone_size	cdr3_nt	cdr3_aa
TRBV27	TRBD1	TRBJ1-6	NA	TGTGCCAGCAGTTTGGGCATCACAGGGGGCCTTTTACCCCTCCACTTT	CASSLGITGGLLPLHF
TRBV2	TRBD1	TRBJ2-2	NA	TGTGCCAGCAGTACAGGGGGAGTATGGACCGGGGAGCTGTTTTTT	CASSTGGVWTGELFF
TRBV18	NA	TRBJ2-7	NA	TGTGCCAGCTCACCATCGGCAGATTTTCACTACGAGCAGTACTTC	CASSPSADFHYEQYF
TRBV9	NA	TRBJ2-3	NA	TGTGCCAGCAGCTCGACGGACGGGACCCCATCGGATACGCAGTATTTT	CASSSTDGTPSDTQYF
TRBV25-1	NA	TRBJ1-1	NA	TGTGCCAGCAGTGGGAGGGGCACTGAAGCTTTCTTT	CASSGRGTEAFF
TRBV29-1	NA	TRBJ2-5	NA	TGCAGCGACAGGAACGGAGCCAACCCTAACTTC	CSDRNGANPNF
TRBV28	TRBD1	TRBJ1-3	NA	TGTGCCAGCAGTTTAGGACAGGGGCTCGGTGGAAACACCATATATTTT	CASSLGQGLGGNTIYF
TRBV28	NA	TRBJ2-3	NA	TGTGCCAGCAGTGGGGACTTTTACACAGATACGCAGTATTTT	CASSGDFYTDTQYF
TRBV12-5	TRBD2	TRBJ2-7	NA	TGTGCTAGTGGTTCACAGACTAGCGGAGCTTACGAGCAGTACTTC	CASGSQTSGAYEQYF
TRBV27	TRBD2	TRBJ2-7	once	TGTGCCAGCAGTCGGCCGGGACTATTCTACGAGCAGTACTTC	CASSRPGLFYEQYF
TRBV5-1	NA	TRBJ2-7	NA	TGCGCCAGCAGCTTGGCAGGGTACGTCGACGAGCAGTACTTC	CASSLAGYVDEQYF
TRBV18	NA	TRBJ2-7	NA	TGTGCCAGCTCACCAACCGTAGGGTACGAGCAGTACTTC	CASSPTVGYEQYF
TRBV3-1/TRBV3-2	TRBD2	TRBJ2-1	NA	TGTGCCAGCAGCCAAGGGGGACTAGCGGGAGGGAATGAGCAGTTCTTC	CASSQGGLAGGNEQFF
TRBV6-2/TRBV6-3	TRBD2	TRBJ2-5	NA	TGTGCCAGCAGTCAACGGGGGGGACGGGATTTTCGAGAGACCCAGTACTTC	CASSQRGGRDFRETQYF
TRBV10-3	NA	TRBJ2-7	NA	TGTGCCATCAGCCCAGGAAACGGGCCTCCCGGTGGAACTTACGAGCAGTACTTC	CAISPGNGPPGGTYEQYF
TRBV5-4	NA	TRBJ2-3	NA	TGTGCCAGCAGCTCGGGGGACCTAGAGAGGCAGTATTTT	CASSSGDLERQYF
TRBV9	NA	TRBJ2-2	NA	TGTGCCAGCAGCCCGGACCAAACCTCGACCGGGGAGCTGTTTTTT	CASSPDQTSTGELFF